This T cell receptor beta chain was profiled in a study of CD8 T cells in ankylosing spondylitis (dated by TCRdb to the late 2010s). A note on the overall study: The study set out to find disease-linked TCR variants by profiling T cell receptor beta repertoires in ankylosing spondylitis patients and healthy donors. The full study cohort comprised 20 to 25 ankylosing spondylitis patients and over a hundred healthy donors. Peripheral blood was sampled, and synovial fluid was additionally collected from ankylosing spondylitis patients.

Here is what the overall study found, with its caveats: According to the report, matched synovial fluid samples from ankylosing spondylitis patients were significantly enriched for the disease-linked clones. Some TCR beta motif variants had previously been reported in synovial fluid and blood of reactive arthritis patients, which suggested common disease-initiation mechanisms. In peripheral blood, the disease-linked clones were found at relatively low frequencies and had a CD8+ phenotype. Blood from ankylosing spondylitis patients appeared to be characterized by a TCR beta motif composed of about eight highly homologous amino acid variants.

This clonotype appeared many times. Its binding antigen is unknown. It has no much larger one-base neighbor in the sample; base qualities were not kept. The CDR3 contains 13 residues, cysteine and phenylalanine counted. The only DNA kept is the CDR3, 39 bases in frame from the first base. V drops 3 bases and J drops 4 bases, leaving 7 bases in between. Sequencing was carried out with an Illumina HiSeq 2500. Quantitative 5'-RACE with molecular barcodes was the method used to prepare the TCR beta libraries. Per the authors' processing: To identify disease-linked TCR variants, a new computational method was used, one built on a probabilistic model of VDJ rearrangement. TCRdb handled the public reads itself, with Q25 trimming in fastp and clone calling in MiXCR, and kept productive beta chains. Rows matching on CDR3 protein sequence are summarized as one entry with the most common DNA and genes. These V and J calls derive from TCRdb rather than the authors' analysis. For this sample there are roughly 350,000 distinct CDR3 sequences; 8% appear just once. Of the sample, about 14% is held by the ten largest clones.

Sample: blood, either unsorted or a sorted T cell fraction (not recorded which). Recombination connected TRBV12-3 or TRBV12-4 to TRBJ2-1; the D gene assignment is ambiguous. This sequence was found in a male donor with ankylosing spondylitis. The CDR3 reads CASSFSGYNEQFF. The nucleotide sequence is given as TGTGCCAGCAGTTTTTCAGGTTACAATGAGCAGTTCTTC.